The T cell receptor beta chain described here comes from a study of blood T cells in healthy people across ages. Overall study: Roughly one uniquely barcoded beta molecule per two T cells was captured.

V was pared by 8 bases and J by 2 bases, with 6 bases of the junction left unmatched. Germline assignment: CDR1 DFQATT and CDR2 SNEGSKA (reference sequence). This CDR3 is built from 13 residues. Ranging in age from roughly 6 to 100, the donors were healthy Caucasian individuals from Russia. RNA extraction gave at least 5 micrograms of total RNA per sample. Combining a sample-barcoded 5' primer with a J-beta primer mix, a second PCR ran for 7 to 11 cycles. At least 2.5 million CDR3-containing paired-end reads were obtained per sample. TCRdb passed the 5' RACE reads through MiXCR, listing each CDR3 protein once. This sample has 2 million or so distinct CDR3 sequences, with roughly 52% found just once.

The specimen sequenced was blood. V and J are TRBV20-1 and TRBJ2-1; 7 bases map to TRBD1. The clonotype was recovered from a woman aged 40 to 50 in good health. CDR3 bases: TGCAGTCCGACAGGGTCTCCCTACAATGAGCAGTTCTTC. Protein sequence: CSPTGSPYNEQFF.